The T cell receptor beta chain under discussion was sequenced for a study of PD-1 blockade in classical Hodgkin lymphoma. Per the germline V gene, CDR1 is MNHNS and CDR2 is SASEGT. Trimming took 3 bases from V and 3 from J, leaving 15 bases between them. This CDR3 has 15 amino acids. Noted time point: cycle 4 day 1 (C4D1), after more than 5 weeks of nivolumab. Every patient experienced relapse after autologous stem cell transplantation, and brentuximab vedotin exposure varied. Assay used: immunoSEQ multiplex PCR; TCRdb lists only in-frame clones, some missing. The data show some 86,000 clones, 75% to 95% seen once.

This sequence joins TRBV6-1 and TRBJ2-7; TRBD1 might be the D (6 bases). This sample comprised peripheral blood mononuclear cells (PBMCs), obtained before the fourth cycle of nivolumab. This clonotype was obtained from a human donor with classical Hodgkin lymphoma. CDR3 bases: TGTGCCAGCAGTGATATATTGACAGGACACTACGAGCAGTACTTC. This translates into CASSDILTGHYEQYF.